This is a list of T cell receptor beta chains from one sample in a study of immune cell composition in non-small cell lung cancer. Using immunoSEQ multiplex PCR, the repertoire was profiled, and TCRdb retains in-frame clones only, with some absent. The sample holds 15,000 to 20,000 clones, more than 60% seen once. These sequences were also reported in another study, on CD4 T cells in lung cancer.

The source material was non-adjacent lung tissue. Receptors were obtained from a human donor with non-small cell lung cancer. Each CDR3 is given without its conserved first and last residue. The D gene is left open where the match is weak.

v_gene: TRBV7-3
d_gene: .
j_gene: TRBJ1-5
CDR3aa: ASSLPRERQPQH

v_gene: TRBV28
d_gene: .
j_gene: TRBJ2-7
CDR3aa: ASSSPSAGGTYEQY

v_gene: TRBV19
d_gene: .
j_gene: TRBJ2-7
CDR3aa: ATSQGYEQY

v_gene: TRBV5-1
d_gene: TRBD1
j_gene: TRBJ1-2
CDR3aa: ASSLGPGSWGQPYGYT

v_gene: TRBV7-9
d_gene: .
j_gene: TRBJ1-1
CDR3aa: ASSLVQNTEAF

v_gene: TRBV29-1
d_gene: TRBD1
j_gene: TRBJ2-3
CDR3aa: SVGGQDRTDTQY

v_gene: TRBV4-2
d_gene: .
j_gene: TRBJ2-5
CDR3aa: ASSHTLGQQETQY

v_gene: TRBV19
d_gene: TRBD2
j_gene: TRBJ2-1
CDR3aa: ASSKTSGAYNEQF

v_gene: TRBV9
d_gene: .
j_gene: TRBJ2-3
CDR3aa: ASSLETDTQY

v_gene: TRBV5-1
d_gene: TRBD1
j_gene: TRBJ2-7
CDR3aa: ASSHLQGAGDEQY

v_gene: TRBV11-2
d_gene: .
j_gene: TRBJ2-2
CDR3aa: ASRTGTPGTGELF

v_gene: TRBV25-1
d_gene: .
j_gene: TRBJ2-2
CDR3aa: ASSGATDAGELF

v_gene: TRBV15
d_gene: .
j_gene: TRBJ2-1
CDR3aa: ATSRGGDYSGNEQF

v_gene: TRBV30
d_gene: .
j_gene: TRBJ1-2
CDR3aa: AWKTDSNYGYT

v_gene: TRBV6-5
d_gene: .
j_gene: TRBJ1-3
CDR3aa: ASSYGKGQSDTIY

v_gene: TRBV27
d_gene: .
j_gene: TRBJ2-7
CDR3aa: ASSLARVRGGEQY

v_gene: TRBV19
d_gene: TRBD1
j_gene: TRBJ1-2
CDR3aa: ASSAPGQGAGGYT